The 24 T cell receptor beta chains given below trace back to one sample, sequenced in a study of blood T cell repertoires in COVID-19. The table came from immunoSEQ multiplex PCR; TCRdb's copy has only in-frame clones and leaves some out. The sample lists over 200,000 clones; 80% to 90% were seen once. Material for sequencing was peripheral blood. Source of these receptors: a man aged 80 or over with acute or convalescent COVID-19.

This clone occurred once. J is TRBJ1-1 and V is TRBV7-2; no clear D. Germline V CDR1 and CDR2: SGHTA, FQGNSA. This CDR3 region has 13 residues. Trimming removed 1 base at V and 9 bases at J, with 12 bases between. Here the CDR3 DNA reads TGTGCCAGCAGCTTAGTCCCAGCTGGGCAAGCTTTCTTT. Translation gives CASSLVPAGQAFF.

This chain connects TRBV4-1 to TRBJ1-5; tentative D call: TRBD1 (6 bases). The CDR3 is made up of 15 amino acids. V lost 0 bases, J lost 6 bases, and 12 bases lay in between. The germline CDR1 and CDR2 sequences are MGHRA and YSYEKL. CDR3 bases: TGCGCCAGCAGCCAAGAGGGGGCCAGATTTCAGCCCCAGCATTTT. Its translation: CASSQEGARFQPQHF.

A few counts support this clone. The CDR3 coding sequence is TGTGCCAGCAGTGAGGTTCGTGCAGGCCTCTACGAGCAGTACTTC. Translated, it gives CASSEVRAGLYEQYF. The rearrangement uses TRBV6-1 and TRBJ2-7, with D uncertain. The ends were cut back, 3 bases at V and 3 bases at J, with 15 bases in the middle. This CDR3 spans 15 amino acids. CDR1 MNHNS and CDR2 SASEGT come from the germline V gene.

This chain connects TRBV5-8 to TRBJ2-3; 8 bases map to TRBD1. The length of the CDR3 is 15 residues. V was clipped by 3 bases and J by 2 bases; unmatched bases: 5. Germline V lookup: CDR1 SGHTS, CDR2 YDEGEE. CDR3 nucleotide sequence: TGTGCCAGCAGCTCAGACAGGGGCTTCACAGATACGCAGTATTTT. It codes for CASSSDRGFTDTQYF.

V and J are TRBV24-1 and TRBJ1-2, with 7 positions matching TRBD1. J gave up 0 bases and V 4 bases, and 4 bases lay outside the gene matches. CDR1 is KGHDR and CDR2 is SFDVKD in the germline V gene. The CDR3 is made up of 15 amino acids. DNA for the CDR3: TGTGCCACCAGTGACTCCGGGACAGCTAACTATGGCTACACCTTC. Its translation is CATSDSGTANYGYTF.

The chain is built from TRBV11-2 and TRBJ2-7; the match to TRBD1 covers 7 bases. Unmatched junction bases numbered 7, after V lost 5 bases and J lost 3 bases. The CDR3 totals 14 residues. Germline loops: CDR1 SGHAT, CDR2 FQNNGV. The CDR3 loop is CASSATGRFYEQYF. The DNA for the CDR3 is TGTGCCAGCAGCGCGACAGGGAGATTCTACGAGCAGTACTTC.

This chain joins TRBV19 and TRBJ2-2; no definite D call. Germline assignment: CDR1 LNHDA and CDR2 SQIVND (reference sequence). The ends were cut back, 1 base at V and 1 base at J, with 4 bases in the middle. CDR3 length: 14 amino acids. DNA of the CDR3: TGTGCCAGTAGTATAGTCGTGAACACCGGGGAGCTGTTTTTT. Its translation is CASSIVVNTGELFF.

This clone came up once. The genes are TRBV30 and TRBJ2-4; 7 bases align to TRBD1. Germline V gives CDR1 GTSNPN, CDR2 SVGIG (reference sequence). The CDR3 spans 17 residues. V lost 0 bases and J lost 0; bases outside the gene matches: 8. CDR3 coding DNA: TGTGCCTGGAGTGTATCCGGGACAGTACTAGCCAAAAACATTCAGTACTTC. It yields the protein CAWSVSGTVLAKNIQYF. Together with reference TRBV30 and TRBJ2-4, the CDR3 gives the full variable domain: SQTIHQWPATLVQPVGSPLSLECTVEGTSNPNLYWYRQAAGRGLQLLFYSVGIGQISSEVPQNLSASRPQDRQFILSSKKLLLSDSGFYLCAWSVSGTVLAKNIQYFGAGTRLSVL.

The genes are TRBV9 and TRBJ1-2; D might be TRBD1 (6 bases). Germline CDR1 SGDLS, CDR2 YYNGEE. CDR3 length: 14 amino acids. The ends were cut back, 4 bases at V and 8 bases at J, with 18 bases in the middle. CDR3 nucleotide sequence: TGTGCCAGCAGCCCCCAATCAACAGGGATCGGCTACACCTTC. It yields the protein CASSPQSTGIGYTF.

The V gene is TRBV19, the J gene TRBJ2-7; D not resolved. Germline loops: CDR1 LNHDA, CDR2 SQIVND (reference sequence). CDR3 length: 13 amino acids. With 9 bases removed from V and 3 bases from J, the gap between germline ends came to 15 bases. CDR3 sequence: CASADRHLYEQYF. The CDR3 DNA reads TGTGCCAGCGCTGACCGACACCTCTACGAGCAGTACTTC.

J is TRBJ2-5 and V is TRBV18, with unresolved D. Looked up from germline, CDR1 is KGHSH and CDR2 is LQKENI. CDR3 length: 13 amino acids. The ends were cut back, 0 bases at V and 5 bases at J, with 7 bases in the middle. The CDR3 loop reads CASSPPNAETQYF. The CDR3 nucleotides are TGTGCCAGCTCACCACCTAACGCGGAGACCCAGTACTTC.

Note on this clone: This specimen includes other DNA sequences encoding the same CDR3. The rearrangement joins TRBV5-1 to TRBJ2-7; 10 nucleotides match TRBD1. Germline V gives CDR1 SGHRS, CDR2 YFSETQ. The CDR3 has 14 amino acids. J lost 7 bases, V lost 0 bases, and 4 bases had no gene match. The CDR3 nucleotides read TGCGCCAGCAGCTTGGGACAGGGGGCGAGTGAGCAGTACTTC. It yields the protein CASSLGQGASEQYF. Full variable domain (remainder filled in from reference TRBV5-1 and TRBJ2-7): KAGVTQTPRYLIKTRGQQVTLSCSPISGHRSVSWYQQTPGQGLQFLFEYFSETQRNKGNFPGRFSGRQFSNSRSEMNVSTLELGDSALYLCASSLGQGASEQYFGPGTRLTVT.

This chain uses TRBV7-9 with TRBJ2-3, with TRBD2 as a possible D gene (6 bases). Trimming shortened V by 4 bases and J by 4 bases, and 15 bases separated the two germline ends. Germline lookup yields CDR1 SEHNR and CDR2 FQNEAQ (reference sequence). CDR3 length: 15 amino acids. CDR3 region: CASSSFGGAPDTQYF. The CDR3 DNA is TGTGCCAGCAGCTCTTTCGGGGGAGCTCCAGATACGCAGTATTTT.

The chain links TRBV18 to TRBJ1-1; D might be TRBD1 (6 bases). V lost 5 bases to trimming and J lost 2 bases, with 15 bases between them. CDR1 and CDR2 (germline): KGHSH, LQKENI. The length of the CDR3 is 15 residues. The CDR3 sequence: CASSRQVGENTEAFF. In nucleotides, the CDR3 is TGTGCCAGCTCAAGACAGGTCGGGGAAAACACTGAAGCTTTCTTT.

The genes are TRBV19 and TRBJ2-4; 12 bases fit TRBD1. Trimming at V came to 3 bases and at J to 11 bases, leaving 11 bases not matched to a gene. The germline V gene has CDR1 LNHDA and CDR2 SQIVND (reference sequence). The CDR3 is 16 residues long. CDR3 DNA: TGTGCCAGTAGTATCCTTCCGGGACAGGGGGCTAATTTTCAGTACTTC. Protein product: CASSILPGQGANFQYF.

The chain recombines TRBV7-8 with TRBJ2-1; D remains unclear. The CDR3 totals 12 residues. V dropped 2 bases and J dropped 6 bases, with 5 bases sitting between them. From germline, CDR1 is SGHVS and CDR2 FQNEAQ. CDR3 sequence: CASSLSLNEQFF. The CDR3 DNA reads as TGTGCCAGCAGCTTATCCCTCAATGAGCAGTTCTTC.

V and J are TRBV7-9 and TRBJ2-1; perhaps TRBD2 as D (5 bases). This CDR3 region has 14 residues. The germline gives CDR1 SEHNR, CDR2 FQNEAQ (reference sequence). V was pared by 6 bases and J by 7 bases, with 16 bases between. The CDR3 loop reads CASSFVARTNEQFF. CDR3 sequence (DNA): TGTGCCAGCAGTTTCGTTGCTAGGACTAATGAGCAGTTCTTC.

The chain has TRBV6-6 and TRBJ2-7; 9 nucleotides align to TRBD1. This CDR3 comprises 16 residues. Trimming removed 2 bases from V and 3 bases from J; junction bases left unmatched: 8. From germline, CDR1 is MNHNY and CDR2 SVGAGI (reference sequence). The CDR3 DNA reads as TGTGCCAGCAGTTACGGCCCAGGACAGGGGATCTACGAGCAGTACTTC. It translates to CASSYGPGQGIYEQYF.

This clone appeared a single time. The chain has TRBV11-3 and TRBJ2-1; D not resolved. Trimming cost V 5 bases and J 5 bases, with 7 bases left between them. Looked up from germline, CDR1 is SGHNT and CDR2 is YENEEA. The CDR3 sequence is 12 residues long. The CDR3, as DNA: TGTGCCAGCAGCCGATCGGACAATGAGCAGTTCTTC. It yields the protein CASSRSDNEQFF.

The chain links TRBV3-1 (or the pseudogene TRBV3-2) to TRBJ2-4; D is ambiguous. With 1 base removed from V and 0 bases from J, the gap between germline ends came to 7 bases. This CDR3 has 15 residues. CDR1 and CDR2 (germline): LGHDT, YNNKEL (reference sequence). CDR3 region: CASSQGGIAKNIQYF. In DNA, the CDR3 is TGTGCCAGCAGCCAAGGCGGAATAGCCAAAAACATTCAGTACTTC.

The chain joins TRBV3-1 (or the pseudogene TRBV3-2) to TRBJ1-2, with D possibly matching TRBD1 (6 bases). CDR1 LGHDT and CDR2 YNNKEL come from the germline V gene (reference sequence). The V end was cut by 8 bases, the J end by 3 bases, with 19 bases between. CDR3 length: 15 amino acids. The CDR3 is CASGGSGSDYYGYTF. The CDR3 region has the DNA TGTGCCAGCGGGGGCTCAGGGTCGGATTACTATGGCTACACCTTC.

V and J are TRBV2 and TRBJ1-2; no firm D call. V was pared by 8 bases and J by 8 bases, with 21 bases between. Per germline, CDR1 SNHLY and CDR2 FYNNEI. The CDR3 totals 14 residues. Written as DNA, the CDR3 is TGTGCCAGCGGACGGGAAGATCGAAGTCGGGGCTACACCTTC. Translated, it gives CASGREDRSRGYTF.

The chain employs TRBV5-1 and TRBJ2-5, with TRBD1 matching 9 bases. Germline CDR1 reads SGHRS; CDR2 reads YFSETQ. The trim removed 3 bases at V and 1 base at J, leaving 4 bases unmatched. The CDR3 is made up of 15 amino acids. This CDR3 is CASSSLQGAQETQYF. DNA of the CDR3: TGCGCCAGCAGCTCCCTACAGGGGGCCCAAGAGACCCAGTACTTC.

The chain links TRBV27 to TRBJ2-2; 11 bases are shared with TRBD2. Germline-derived CDR1 and CDR2 are MNHEY and SMNVEV (reference sequence). The CDR3 totals 19 residues. The trim removed 3 bases at V and 6 bases at J, leaving 15 bases unmatched. The CDR3 DNA sequence: TGTGCCAGCAGTTTTAGCACTAGCGGGAGAGTCGAGAAGGCCGGGGAGCTGTTTTTT. Translation gives CASSFSTSGRVEKAGELFF.